Presented here are 30 T cell receptor beta chains from one specimen sequenced in a study of T cells after yellow fever vaccination. One entry per CDR3 protein results from TCRdb running MiXCR on the 5' RACE reads. The sample yields 310,000 or so distinct CDR3 sequences, approximately 3.9% seen once. The source material was PBMCs, sampled on the day of the yellow fever booster vaccination. Source of these receptors: a man in his late teens or twenties who received the YFV17D yellow fever vaccine.

This clonotype was seen a handful of times. The chain combines TRBV5-1 with TRBJ2-1, with 9 bases matching TRBD1. Germline assignment: CDR1 SGHRS and CDR2 YFSETQ. The CDR3 is 12 amino acids. The V gene end was trimmed by 4 bases and the J gene end by 15 bases; junction bases not matched to a gene: 8. The CDR3 is CASSARTGEWFF. The CDR3 nucleotides read TGCGCCAGCAGCGCGAGGACAGGGGAATGGTTCTTC. Together with reference TRBV5-1 and TRBJ2-1, the CDR3 gives the full variable domain: KAGVTQTPRYLIKTRGQQVTLSCSPISGHRSVSWYQQTPGQGLQFLFEYFSETQRNKGNFPGRFSGRQFSNSRSEMNVSTLELGDSALYLCASSARTGEWFFGPGTRLTVL.

The CDR3 DNA sequence: TGTGCCAGCAGGAGAGCCGGGACAGGGTATCAGCCCCAGCATTTT. It encodes CASRRAGTGYQPQHF. The chain employs TRBV5-6 and TRBJ1-5, with 9 positions matching TRBD1. Per the germline V gene, CDR1 is SGHDT and CDR2 is YYEEEE. With 5 bases clipped from V and 5 bases from J, the junction kept 8 bases outside the gene matches. This CDR3 comprises 15 residues.

This clonotype has just a few counts. The chain couples TRBV6-2 or TRBV6-3 to TRBJ2-6; 7 nucleotides agree with TRBD1. The CDR3 spans 18 residues. CDR1 and CDR2 (germline): MNHEY, SVGEGT. Trimming cost V 0 bases and J 0 bases; bases outside gene matches: 5. The CDR3: CASSYSPGQDSGANVLTF. The CDR3 DNA reads TGTGCCAGCAGTTACTCCCCCGGACAGGACTCTGGGGCCAACGTCCTGACTTTC.

J is TRBJ1-1 and V is TRBV18, with unresolved D. CDR1 is KGHSH and CDR2 is LQKENI in the germline V gene. The CDR3 is made up of 13 amino acids. Trimming removed 7 bases from V and 7 bases from J, with 16 bases in between. The CDR3 bases are TGTGCCAGCTTCCTACAGACTCGGGGTGAAGCTTTCTTT. The encoded protein is CASFLQTRGEAFF.

This clonotype was picked up many times. The J gene is TRBJ2-7, the V gene TRBV6-5; 7 nucleotides match TRBD1. V shed 2 bases, J shed 6 bases, and the junction held 4 bases outside the gene matches. The CDR3 is made up of 13 amino acids. The germline V gene encodes CDR1 MNHEY and CDR2 SVGAGI. The CDR3 nucleotides read TGTGCCAGCAGTTACGCGACAGGGAGCGAGCAGTACGTC. It yields the protein CASSYATGSEQYV.

This clonotype was seen many times. This chain links TRBV2 with TRBJ1-1, with D possibly matching TRBD1 (5 bases). This CDR3 has 14 amino acids. CDR1 is SNHLY, CDR2 FYNNEI, per germline. V lost 6 bases to trimming and J lost 4 bases, with 15 bases between them. The DNA of the CDR3 is TGTGCCAGCAGGGTGGGGCCGGGTAGCACTGAAGCTTTCTTT. This gives the protein CASRVGPGSTEAFF.

There are many counts of this clonotype. The chain has TRBV12-3 or TRBV12-4 and TRBJ2-4; 8 nucleotides match TRBD1. This CDR3 spans 17 amino acids. V was pared by 5 bases and J by 1 base, with 10 bases of the junction left unmatched. The CDR3, as DNA: TGTGCCAGCAGTCCCGCGACAGGGGAGTCGGCCAAAAACATTCAGTACTTC. Protein: CASSPATGESAKNIQYF.

The rearrangement uses TRBV19 and TRBJ1-5, with D unclear. This CDR3 comprises 15 residues. Germline CDR1 LNHDA, CDR2 SQIVND (reference sequence). V lost 6 bases, J lost 0 bases, and 12 bases lay in between. The CDR3 protein is CASRYGSISNQPQHF. In nucleotides, the CDR3 is TGTGCCAGTAGGTACGGTTCAATTAGCAATCAGCCCCAGCATTTT.

In this sample, this clonotype turned up many times. This sequence joins TRBV9 and TRBJ2-1; possibly TRBD2 for D (6 bases). Per germline, CDR1 SGDLS and CDR2 YYNGEE. The length of the CDR3 is 15 residues. Deletions cut 0 bases from V and 4 bases from J, with 11 bases between. The chain's CDR3 is CASSVGAGTYNEQFF. CDR3 sequence (DNA): TGTGCCAGCAGCGTAGGTGCGGGGACGTACAATGAGCAGTTCTTC.

This clonotype has just a few counts. J is TRBJ1-2 and V is TRBV27; a weak D match, TRBD1 (5 bases). The length of the CDR3 is 14 residues. CDR1 MNHEY and CDR2 SMNVEV come from the germline V gene (reference sequence). Trimming took off 0 bases at V and 8 bases at J, with 13 bases between the two ends. In DNA, the CDR3 is TGTGCCAGCAGTTTATCCTGGGGGACTGTCGGCTACACCTTC. It codes for CASSLSWGTVGYTF.

This clonotype was found many times. This chain connects TRBV7-9 to TRBJ2-1; D perhaps matches TRBD1 (5 bases). This CDR3 comprises 15 residues. Trimming took 4 bases from V and 8 from J, leaving 18 bases between them. CDR1 is SEHNR and CDR2 is FQNEAQ in the germline V gene (reference sequence). CDR3 amino acids: CASSSEVAGFDEQFF. The CDR3 DNA sequence: TGTGCCAGCAGCTCAGAGGTGGCAGGGTTCGATGAGCAGTTCTTC.

This clonotype has ten or more counts. The chain is built from TRBV12-3 or TRBV12-4 and TRBJ2-2; weak D call: TRBD2 (7 bases). With 3 bases removed from V and 1 base from J, the gap between germline ends came to 21 bases. The CDR3 has 19 residues. CDR3 sequence reads: CASSLVGGPDSWNTGELFF. CDR3 bases: TGTGCCAGCAGTTTGGTCGGGGGGCCCGACTCCTGGAACACCGGGGAGCTGTTTTTT.

This clonotype was detected ten times or more. This chain links TRBV6-1 with TRBJ2-5; 10 nucleotides line up with TRBD1. Germline V gives CDR1 MNHNS, CDR2 SASEGT. Losses at the gene ends were 1 base for V and 4 bases for J; bases not matched to a gene: 3. CDR3 size: 15 residues. The CDR3 is CASSEETGGAETQYF. The CDR3 region has the DNA TGTGCCAGCAGTGAAGAGACAGGGGGCGCAGAGACCCAGTACTTC.

The chain uses TRBV10-2 and TRBJ2-3; TRBD1 agrees at 9 bases. Trimming cost V 10 bases and J 2 bases; bases outside gene matches: 4. There are 13 residues in the CDR3. Germline values: CDR1 WSHSY, CDR2 SAAADI. The CDR3 here is CAIRDRDTDTQYF. The CDR3 region has the DNA TGCGCCATCCGGGACAGGGACACAGATACGCAGTATTTT.

This clonotype appeared a few times. The chain recombines TRBV6-5 with TRBJ1-3; D not certain. CDR1 and CDR2 from the germline V gene are MNHEY and SVGAGI. Trimming removed 8 bases at V and 4 bases at J, with 18 bases between. The CDR3 sequence is 15 residues long. Here the CDR3 reads CASRTLLRAGNTIYF. CDR3 nucleotides: TGTGCCAGCCGAACCCTCTTACGGGCCGGAAACACCATATATTTT.

This clonotype came up many times. The chain uses TRBV2 and TRBJ2-2, with TRBD2 matching over 13 bases. Germline V CDR1 and CDR2: SNHLY, FYNNEI. The CDR3 covers 15 residues. J lost 10 bases, V lost 7 bases, and 9 bases had no gene match. CDR3: CASTRLAGGLTELFF. The CDR3 region has the DNA TGTGCCAGCACTAGACTAGCGGGGGGTCTCACGGAGCTGTTTTTT. Full variable domain (remainder filled in from reference TRBV2 and TRBJ2-2): EPEVTQTPSHQVTQMGQEVILRCVPISNHLYFYWYRQILGQKVEFLVSFYNNEISEKSEIFDDQFSVERPDGSNFTLKIRSTKLEDSAMYFCASTRLAGGLTELFFGEGSRLTVL.

Ten or more counts support this clonotype. The chain is built from TRBV4-2 and TRBJ2-3; D may be TRBD1 (6 bases). CDR1 and CDR2 (germline): LGHNA, YNFKEQ. The CDR3 totals 15 residues. The V gene lost 1 base and the J gene lost 3 bases, with 11 bases spanning the gap. CDR3 residues: CASSQGAQGTDTQYF. The CDR3 region has the DNA TGTGCCAGCAGCCAAGGGGCCCAGGGGACAGATACGCAGTATTTT.

The DNA of the CDR3 is TGTGCCAGCAGCCAAGGGCTACAGCGGGGCTACACCTTC. Translated, it gives CASSQGLQRGYTF. The chain has TRBV14 and TRBJ1-2; unclear D gene. CDR1 is SGHDN, CDR2 FVKESK, per germline. Trimming left V 1 base short and J 8 bases short, with 11 bases between. The CDR3 spans 13 residues.

The gene calls are TRBV9 and TRBJ2-3; TRBD1 or TRBD2 may be the D gene (5 bases each). CDR3 length equals 16 residues. V was clipped by 6 bases and J by 4 bases, with 21 bases between them. The germline V gene encodes CDR1 SGDLS and CDR2 YYNGEE. Written as DNA, the CDR3 is TGTGCCAGCAACACGCCTGGTGGGGCGCGGGCAGATACGCAGTATTTT. This translates into CASNTPGGARADTQYF.

V gene TRBV6-2 or TRBV6-3 combines with J gene TRBJ1-1; D call uncertain. Trimming removed 7 bases at V and 0 bases at J, with 12 bases between. CDR3 length: 14 amino acids. Germline CDR1 MNHEY, CDR2 SVGEGT. CDR3 coding DNA: TGTGCCAGCACAAAAGGTTGGATGAACACTGAAGCTTTCTTT. Its translation: CASTKGWMNTEAFF.

The gene calls are TRBV4-1 and TRBJ2-7; D is possibly TRBD2 (5 bases). Germline V gives CDR1 MGHRA, CDR2 YSYEKL. The length of the CDR3 is 16 residues. V was pared by 0 bases and J by 4 bases, with 16 bases between. Here the CDR3 DNA reads TGCGCCAGCAGCCAAGAGAGGGCCGACGAACCTTACGAGCAGTACTTC. Encoded protein: CASSQERADEPYEQYF.

This clonotype occurred many times. This chain connects TRBV7-8 to TRBJ2-7; 10 bases map to TRBD2. The CDR3 totals 15 residues. V lost 4 bases to trimming and J lost 3 bases; unmatched junction nucleotides: 6. Germline V gives CDR1 SGHVS, CDR2 FQNEAQ. The CDR3 DNA reads as TGTGCCAGCAGCTCTAGCGGGGGTTCTTACTACGAGCAGTACTTC. Translation gives CASSSSGGSYYEQYF.

This clonotype has at least ten counts. The CDR3 DNA follows: TGTGCCAGCAGCCACCGGTCGGGGGAAAAGCAGTTCTTC. Translation gives CASSHRSGEKQFF. The chain uses TRBV4-2 and TRBJ2-1, with a possible D match to TRBD2 (6 bases). V lost 3 bases, J lost 11 bases, and 14 bases lay in between. CDR1 and CDR2 (germline): LGHNA, YNFKEQ. CDR3 length equals 13 residues.

The rearrangement links TRBV10-3 to TRBJ2-5, with TRBD1 as a possible D gene (5 bases). CDR1 ENHRY and CDR2 SYGVKD come from the germline V gene. V gave up 3 bases and J gave up 3 bases, with 14 bases separating them. The CDR3 spans 15 residues. The chain's CDR3 is CAISDNTAGKETQYF. In DNA, the CDR3 is TGTGCCATCAGTGATAACACAGCAGGGAAAGAGACCCAGTACTTC.

This clonotype was counted many times. The genes are TRBV7-2 and TRBJ2-2; 8 bases are a match to TRBD1. In germline, CDR1 is SGHTA, CDR2 FQGNSA. The CDR3 has 22 residues. With V trimmed by 5 bases and J by 4 bases, 27 bases remained unmatched. The chain's CDR3 is CASSNSWVWGQEGSGSTGELFF. The CDR3 nucleotides are TGTGCCAGCAGCAATTCTTGGGTTTGGGGACAGGAAGGGTCGGGGAGCACCGGGGAGCTGTTTTTT.

As for this clonotype: Mismatch with germline at one junction end may stem from a read error. The chain is built from TRBV29-1 and TRBJ2-1; 12 positions agree with TRBD2. The CDR3 totals 14 residues. CDR1 and CDR2 from the germline V gene are SQVTM and ANQGSEA. CDR3 sequence: CNVVLAGGPNEQFF. Here the CDR3 DNA reads TGCAACGTTGTACTAGCGGGGGGACCTAATGAGCAGTTCTTC.

In this sample, this clonotype turned up many times. The chain couples TRBV30 to TRBJ2-1; D is unresolved. Trimming left V 4 bases short and J 4 bases short, with 11 bases between. Germline V gives CDR1 GTSNPN, CDR2 SVGIG (reference sequence). The CDR3 is 13 residues long. CDR3 in DNA: TGTGCCTGGATGGGTCAGGAATACAATGAGCAGTTCTTC. Its protein is CAWMGQEYNEQFF.

Ten or more counts support this clonotype. The V call is TRBV7-9, the J call TRBJ1-6; D is unclear. The germline V and J ends were trimmed by 4 bases and 0 bases, with 4 bases remaining between them. The CDR3 consists of 14 residues. Germline V CDR1 and CDR2: SEHNR, FQNEAQ (reference sequence). The CDR3 loop is CASSSGSYNSPLHF. Written as DNA, the CDR3 is TGTGCCAGCAGCTCAGGCTCCTATAATTCACCCCTCCACTTT.

V and J are TRBV7-2 and TRBJ2-3; a possible D gene is TRBD2 (7 bases). The ends were cut back, 5 bases at V and 4 bases at J, with 13 bases in the middle. Per germline, CDR1 SGHTA and CDR2 FQGNSA. The CDR3 spans 14 residues. CDR3 coding DNA: TGTGCCAGCAGCCAATGGGGGGGCGCAGATACGCAGTATTTT. Its protein is CASSQWGGADTQYF.

This clonotype was seen at least ten times. The chain links TRBV12-3 or TRBV12-4 to TRBJ2-3, with TRBD2 matching 10 bases. There are 18 residues in the CDR3. J gave up 6 bases and V 2 bases, and 14 bases lay outside the gene matches. The CDR3 coding sequence is TGTGCCAGCAGTTTATTAGCGGGGGGAACTCCATCGGCGGATACGCAGTATTTT. Protein: CASSLLAGGTPSADTQYF.